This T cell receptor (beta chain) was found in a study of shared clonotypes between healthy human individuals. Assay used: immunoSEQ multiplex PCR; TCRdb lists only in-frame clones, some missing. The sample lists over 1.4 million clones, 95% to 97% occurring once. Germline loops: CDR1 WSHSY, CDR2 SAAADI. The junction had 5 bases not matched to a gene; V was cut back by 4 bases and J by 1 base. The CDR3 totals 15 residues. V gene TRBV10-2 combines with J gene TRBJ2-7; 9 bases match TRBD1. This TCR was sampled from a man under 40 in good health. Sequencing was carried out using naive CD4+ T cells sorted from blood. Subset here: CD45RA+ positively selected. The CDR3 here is CASSVGTGLSYEQYF. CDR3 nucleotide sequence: TGCGCCAGCAGTGTAGGGACAGGGTTATCCTACGAGCAGTACTTC.